This TCR beta chain was obtained from a study of spatial heterogeneity in lung cancer. Study details: Detection consistently captured more beta-chain sequences than alpha-chain sequences.

TCRdb itself ran the 5' RACE reads through MiXCR, one entry per CDR3 protein. The sample lists 24,000 or so distinct CDR3 sequences, 6% to 7.5% occurring once. The time point: sample taken at primary tumor resection. Material for sequencing was whole RNA from tumor, nontumor lung or frozen PBMC, left unsorted. This clonotype was counted ten times or more. From germline, CDR1 is ENHRY and CDR2 SYGVKD. The CDR3 contains 16 residues. V was clipped by 0 bases and J by 4 bases, with 15 bases between them. This chain uses TRBV10-3 with TRBJ1-1; D perhaps matches TRBD1 (5 bases). This clonotype originated in a male donor with early-stage non-small cell lung cancer. The sequencing here drew on PBMCs, taken at surgery. The CDR3 loop reads CAISESKGLWGTEAFF. As DNA, the CDR3 is TGTGCCATCAGTGAGTCGAAGGGGCTTTGGGGCACTGAAGCTTTCTTT.